Listed below are T cell receptor beta chains from one sample, sequenced in a study of response to subunit inactivated influenza vaccine. MiXCR was run by TCRdb on the RT-PCR reads, yielding one entry per CDR3 protein. The profile covers roughly 190,000 distinct CDR3 sequences, with roughly 12% appearing a single time and roughly 29% taken by the ten largest. These data were also filed under a second study, of T cells expressing NK-cell markers.

The sequenced sample was CD8+ T cells sorted from PBMCs, obtained 11 to 12 days after vaccination. These receptors were taken from a man over 45 who received an inactivated influenza vaccine. Each CDR3 is given with its conserved first and last residue. The D gene is left open where the match is weak. Not every row has a clone size; where given, it reads once, few, many or a size class.

CDR3	DNA	V	D	J	size
CASSYEVGQSSYQPQHF	TGTGCCAGCAGTTACGAGGTTGGACAGTCCTCCTACCAGCCCCAGCATTTT	TRBV6-2/TRBV6-3	NA	TRBJ1-5	few
CASSTGPLSSYEQYF	TGTGCCAGCAGTACAGGGCCCTTGAGCTCCTACGAGCAGTACTTC	TRBV7-9	NA	TRBJ2-7	NA
CSVAGPGIDSYEQYF	TGCAGCGTTGCGGGCCCGGGTATCGACTCCTACGAGCAGTACTTC	TRBV29-1	NA	TRBJ2-7	NA
CASSFGGEYEQYF	TGTGCCAGCAGTTTTGGTGGGGAATACGAGCAGTACTTC	TRBV27	NA	TRBJ2-7	NA
CASSLFASAYNEQFF	TGTGCCAGCAGCCTATTCGCTAGCGCATACAATGAGCAGTTCTTC	TRBV7-8	NA	TRBJ2-1	NA
CASSLEGGNYNEQFF	TGTGCCAGCAGTTTAGAAGGGGGCAACTACAATGAGCAGTTCTTC	TRBV12-3/TRBV12-4	TRBD1	TRBJ2-1	few
CATLDGGSSYNEQFF	TGTGCCACCCTTGATGGGGGCAGCTCCTACAATGAGCAGTTCTTC	TRBV10-3	NA	TRBJ2-1	NA
CASSPGTPKNSPLHF	TGCGCCAGCAGCCCCGGGACACCGAAAAATTCACCCCTCCACTTT	TRBV10-1	NA	TRBJ1-6	NA
CSAARDGFYEQYF	TGCAGTGCTGCCCGGGACGGATTTTACGAGCAGTACTTC	TRBV20-1	NA	TRBJ2-7	many
CASSLPSGRESYNEQFF	TGTGCCAGCAGTTTACCTAGCGGGAGGGAGTCCTACAATGAGCAGTTCTTC	TRBV28	TRBD2	TRBJ2-1	few